These T cell receptor beta chains were read from a single sample in a study of neurological immune-mediated disorders. TCRdb reanalysed the 5' RACE reads using MiXCR and keeps one entry per CDR3 protein. The sample consists of about 74,000 distinct CDR3 sequences, 5.2% of them appearing once. The material sequenced was PBMCs. Source of these receptors: a man aged 18 to 35 with multiple sclerosis. The CDR3 runs from the conserved cysteine through the conserved F or W.

>TRBJ1-5|TRBV11-2
CASSLAIDQPQHF
>TRBJ2-2|TRBV12-3/TRBV12-4
CASSYRPNTGELFF
>TRBJ2-3|TRBV7-2
CASTRSTSTDTQYF
>TRBJ1-2|TRBV7-2
CASSAGDRARGYTF
>TRBJ1-5|TRBV12-3/TRBV12-4
CASSLGGAGQPQNF
>TRBJ1-5|TRBV6-1
CASKLDRRQPQHF
>TRBJ2-3|TRBV20-1
CSARDPGGTTDTQYF
>TRBJ2-3|TRBV5-1
CASSPGMTSTDTQYF
>TRBJ2-4|TRBV20-1
CSARGLAANKNIQYF
>TRBJ2-3|TRBV5-1
CASSLTGGSKDTQYF
>TRBJ2-3|TRBV7-3
CASSLMAAADTQYF
>TRBJ1-6|TRBV28
CASSDSYNSPLNF
>TRBJ1-2|TRBV29-1
CSVGGHYGYTF
>TRBJ2-7|TRBV29-1
CSVVDQGVPPLEQYF
>TRBJ2-1|TRBV5-1
CASSLVDGNEQFF
>TRBJ1-4|TRBV5-1
CASSLEVNEKLFF
>TRBJ2-5|TRBV5-1
CASSLGSGLKVETQYF
>TRBJ2-3|TRBV3-1
CASSPRTGGDTQYF
>TRBJ2-7|TRBV5-1
CASSPGVGTGVYEQYF
>TRBJ2-2|TRBV7-9
CASETGTTGELFF
>TRBJ1-2|TRBV20-1
CSARRGPNGYTF
>TRBJ1-5|TRBV7-2
CASSRKGQPQHF
>TRBJ2-1|TRBV12-3/TRBV12-4
CASSLGLAYNEQFF
>TRBJ2-3|TRBV5-1
CASSLGIAGTDTQYF
>TRBJ1-5|TRBV4-1
CASKPTTSGQPQNF
>TRBJ1-2|TRBV20-1
CSAGGLQGNYGYTF
>TRBJ2-1|TRBV5-1
CASRPRWSGGAFYNEQFF
>TRBJ2-3|TRBV27
CASSPIAGGSTDTQYF
>TRBJ2-3|TRBV7-6
CASSLASPDTQYF
>TRBJ1-5|TRBV12-3/TRBV12-4
CASSPQIRSQGGNQPQNF
>TRBJ1-2|TRBV6-6
CASSYSPDRVYGYTF
>TRBJ2-1|TRBV5-1
CASSLRTATNEQFF
>TRBJ2-7|TRBV7-2
CASSPQPDRLGEQYF
>TRBJ2-3|TRBV5-1
CASSGVTSTDTQYF
>TRBJ2-5|TRBV5-1
CASRAGLGETQYF
>TRBJ1-2|TRBV20-1
CSAVPRGWYDYGYTF
>TRBJ2-2|TRBV12-3/TRBV12-4
CASSSNPGGNTGELFF
>TRBJ1-3|TRBV12-3/TRBV12-4
CASSLRDRVNTIYF
>TRBJ2-7|TRBV7-2
CASSLVLAGSYEQYF
>TRBJ2-7|TRBV9
CASSVASGSPSYEQYF
>TRBJ2-1|TRBV6-5
CASSYSRTSEEQFF
>TRBJ2-2|TRBV7-3
CASSYKGSGELFF
>TRBJ2-7|TRBV5-1
CASSLGSQGSYEQYF
>TRBJ2-5|TRBV12-3/TRBV12-4
CASSTSLAGGEETQYF